This entry concerns a single T cell receptor (beta chain). Antigen: not known. The data derive from a study of identical twins. Notes on the study in general: Whereas memory repertoires showed no such difference, abundant cord blood beta clonotypes carried fewer insertions. Within twin pairs, the out-of-frame alpha sequences they shared showed excess low generation probability.

TCRdb reprocessed the 5' RACE reads via MiXCR and lists one record per CDR3 protein. The data hold roughly 710,000 distinct CDR3 sequences, with approximately 6.1% observed a single time. The germline V gene encodes CDR1 LGHNA and CDR2 YSLEER. Trimming stripped 0 bases from V and 2 bases from J, with 20 bases between. This CDR3 region has 18 residues. This chain joins TRBV4-3 and TRBJ2-7; D perhaps matches TRBD1 (6 bases). This TCR derives from a man aged 18 to 29 in good health. The sequenced sample consisted of naive T cells sorted from blood. CDR3 DNA sequence: TGCGCCAGCAGCCAAGATGTTGGGTGGGCGGACAGACCCTACGAGCAGTACTTC. The encoded protein is CASSQDVGWADRPYEQYF.